This entry lists 31 T cell receptor beta chains sequenced from one sample in a study of regulatory T cells in long-lasting Graves disease. Both iRepertoire HTBI primers and Arm-PCR of CDR3 regions were used to build the TCR beta libraries. TCRdb reprocessed the multiplex PCR reads via MiXCR and lists one record per CDR3 protein. The sample lists more than 350,000 distinct CDR3 sequences, 14% to 15% occurring once. Time point denoted: newly diagnosed GD, antithyroid drugs for less than 3 months. The TCR library was made from RNA that had been extracted from PBMCs in TRIzol. The sample was also linked to a second study, of T cells in Graves' hyperthyroidism and ophthalmopathy.

The specimen comprised peripheral blood mononuclear cells (PBMCs), sampled at new diagnosis, from a patient treated with antithyroid drugs. The receptors shown here come from a woman in her 30s with Graves disease.

The gene calls are TRBV20-1 and TRBJ1-2; TRBD1 matches 7 bases. The CDR3 has 12 amino acids. Trimming took 4 bases from V and 2 from J; bases not matched to a gene: 1. Germline loops: CDR1 DFQATT, CDR2 SNEGSKA (reference sequence). CDR3 loop: CSATGQNYGYTF. The CDR3 DNA is TGCAGTGCTACGGGACAGAACTATGGCTACACCTTC.

The genes are TRBV27 and TRBJ1-2; weak D call: TRBD1 (6 bases). The V end was cut by 3 bases, the J end by 1 base, with 15 bases between. CDR1 is MNHEY and CDR2 is SMNVEV in the germline V gene (reference sequence). The CDR3 consists of 16 residues. The CDR3 loop reads CASSFLTDSLNYGYTF. The CDR3, as DNA: TGTGCCAGCAGTTTCTTAACGGACAGCCTTAACTATGGCTACACCTTC.

This clonotype has only a few counts. The V call is TRBV7-9, the J call TRBJ2-7; no definite D call. CDR3 size: 18 residues. Trimming took off 0 bases at V and 3 bases at J, with 21 bases between the two ends. Germline values: CDR1 SEHNR, CDR2 FQNEAQ (reference sequence). The CDR3 protein is CASSLASGAVPMDYEQYF. The CDR3 nucleotides are TGTGCCAGCAGCTTAGCGTCCGGCGCGGTGCCGATGGACTACGAGCAGTACTTC.

This clonotype has at least ten counts. This chain uses TRBV7-9 with TRBJ2-3, with D possibly matching TRBD1 (5 bases). Trimming took 5 bases from V and 0 from J, leaving 15 bases between them. CDR1 and CDR2 from the germline V gene are SEHNR and FQNEAQ (reference sequence). The CDR3 has 16 amino acids. The CDR3 DNA sequence: TGTGCCAGCAGCCCCCCGTGGGGCAGGAGCACAGATACGCAGTATTTT. It yields the protein CASSPPWGRSTDTQYF.

This clonotype was seen a few times. V is TRBV6-1 and J is TRBJ2-3, with D perhaps matching TRBD1 (7 bases). CDR3 length equals 13 residues. The V gene's germline CDR1 is MNHNS and CDR2 SASEGT. The V gene lost 5 bases and the J gene lost 6 bases, with 12 bases spanning the gap. This CDR3 reads CASSLRGDDTQYF. CDR3 in DNA: TGTGCCAGCAGTCTCAGGGGGGATGATACGCAGTATTTT.

A few counts support this clonotype. The genes are TRBV24-1 and TRBJ2-4; 10 nucleotides agree with TRBD1. This CDR3 region has 14 residues. Germline V CDR1 and CDR2: KGHDR, SFDVKD. After removal of 8 bases from V and 10 bases from J, the junction contained 10 bases not matched to a gene. DNA of the CDR3: TGTGCCACCAAGTCCCGGGACAGGGGTTCTATTCAGTACTTC. Translating it yields CATKSRDRGSIQYF.

This clonotype was recorded many times. The genes are TRBV12-3 or TRBV12-4 and TRBJ1-1; D is ambiguous. The length of the CDR3 is 13 residues. The V and J ends lost 3 bases and 5 bases respectively, with 10 bases between them. The chain's CDR3 is CASSFGRRTEAFF. Written as DNA, the CDR3 is TGTGCCAGCAGTTTTGGCCGGAGGACTGAAGCTTTCTTT.

This clonotype has at least ten counts. This chain joins TRBV20-1 and TRBJ1-1; D ambiguous. Germline V gene sequence: CDR1 DFQATT, CDR2 SNEGSKA (reference sequence). Trimming removed 6 bases from V and 0 bases from J, with 11 bases in between. This CDR3 contains 13 residues. The CDR3 bases are TGCAGTGCATCCCGACGGATGAACACTGAAGCTTTCTTT. As protein: CSASRRMNTEAFF.

This clonotype was recorded at least ten times. V is TRBV7-9 and J is TRBJ2-7, with D perhaps matching TRBD1 or TRBD2 (6 bases each). Per the germline V gene, CDR1 is SEHNR and CDR2 is FQNEAQ (reference sequence). The CDR3 has 18 amino acids. V was trimmed by 3 bases and J by 4 bases, leaving 25 bases between them. The CDR3 spells CASSFSRGGGGKGYEQYF. The CDR3, as DNA: TGTGCCAGCAGCTTCTCCCGGGGCGGAGGGGGGAAGGGATACGAGCAGTACTTC.

Only a few counts were recorded for this clonotype. The V and J genes are TRBV20-1 and TRBJ2-5, with 8 bases lining up with TRBD1. The junction had 5 bases not matched to a gene; V was cut back by 3 bases and J by 5 bases. CDR1 is DFQATT and CDR2 is SNEGSKA in the germline V gene (reference sequence). This CDR3 is 13 amino acids long. Here the CDR3 reads CSASKDRVETQYF. In nucleotides, the CDR3 is TGCAGTGCTAGTAAGGACAGGGTGGAGACCCAGTACTTC.

This clonotype occurred many times. The chain uses TRBV12-3 or TRBV12-4 and TRBJ2-7; 8 positions agree with TRBD1. The CDR3 extends over 13 amino acids. V lost 8 bases to trimming and J lost 7 bases; unmatched junction nucleotides: 10. The DNA for the CDR3 is TGTGCCAGCGGATTCAGGGGGCAGGGGGAGCAGTACTTC. Residues: CASGFRGQGEQYF.

The table lists this clonotype with many counts. The chain has TRBV30 and TRBJ2-1, with TRBD2 identical over 11 bases. CDR1 is GTSNPN, CDR2 SVGIG, per germline (reference sequence). V trimming: 6 bases; J trimming: 4 bases; junction bases outside the gene matches: 5. The CDR3 has 14 residues. For the CDR3, the DNA is TGTGCCTGTTCGGGACTAGCGGTGTACAATGAGCAGTTCTTC. Protein sequence: CACSGLAVYNEQFF.

As for this clonotype: This may arise from a read error, as a much more abundant clone is one base away. This sequence joins TRBV30 and TRBJ2-1; unclear D gene. Germline V lookup: CDR1 GTSNPN, CDR2 SVGIG (reference sequence). The CDR3 has 11 residues. DNA of the CDR3: TGTGCCTGGGCCCATCGCAATGAGCAGCTCTTC. Its translation is CAWAHRNEQLF.

This clonotype was counted ten times or more. DNA for the CDR3: TGTGCCAGCAGTTTTAGTCCGGGATCGGGCCCGACCTACGAGCAGTACTTC. Protein product: CASSFSPGSGPTYEQYF. This rearrangement joins TRBV28 to TRBJ2-7, with D possibly TRBD2 on 5 matching bases. The CDR3 has 17 residues. From germline, CDR1 is MDHEN and CDR2 SYDVKM. The V end was cut by 3 bases, the J end by 2 bases, with 20 bases between.

The V gene is TRBV7-9, the J gene TRBJ1-2; weak D call: TRBD1 (6 bases). V was trimmed by 4 bases and J by 0 bases, leaving 12 bases between them. This CDR3 contains 15 residues. Germline values: CDR1 SEHNR, CDR2 FQNEAQ (reference sequence). DNA for the CDR3: TGTGCCAGCAGCTCGCAGGGGATCCCTAACTATGGCTACACCTTC. Its protein is CASSSQGIPNYGYTF.

This clonotype was picked up many times. The genes are TRBV20-1 and TRBJ2-7; D possibly uses TRBD1 or TRBD2 (5 bases each). Germline-derived CDR1 and CDR2 are DFQATT and SNEGSKA (reference sequence). The length of the CDR3 is 13 residues. V was cut by 6 bases and J by 0 bases, with 12 bases left in between. The CDR3 loop is CSASTGRSYEQYF. Written as DNA, the CDR3 is TGCAGTGCCTCAACGGGGCGCTCCTACGAGCAGTACTTC.

This clonotype occurred many times. Mismatch with germline at one junction end may stem from a read error. The J gene is TRBJ2-3, the V gene TRBV7-9, with 7 bases aligning to TRBD2. CDR1 SEHNR and CDR2 FQNEAQ come from the germline V gene (reference sequence). This CDR3 contains 16 residues. The chain's CDR3 is CASSIPAGEDTDTQYF. The DNA of the CDR3 is TGTGCCAGCAGCATCCCTGCGGGAGAAGACACAGATACGCAGTACTTT. Full variable domain (missing parts from reference TRBV7-9 and TRBJ2-3): DTGVSQNPRHKITKRGQNVTFRCDPISEHNRLYWYRQTLGQGPEFLTYFQNEAQLEKSRLLSDRFSAERPKGSFSTLEIQRTEQGDSAMYLCASSIPAGEDTDTQYFGPGTRLTVL.

There are many counts of this clonotype. This chain links TRBV28 with TRBJ2-7; the D call may be TRBD1 or TRBD2 (5 bases each). This CDR3 has 17 residues. Per germline, CDR1 MDHEN and CDR2 SYDVKM. Trimming shortened V by 6 bases and J by 5 bases, and 26 bases separated the two germline ends. CDR3 nucleotides: TGTGCCAGCAGCACCTCGGGGCTAGCCCCGGAGTACCACGAGCAGTACTTC. Protein: CASSTSGLAPEYHEQYF.

This rearrangement joins TRBV3-1 to TRBJ2-7, with TRBD1 as a possible D gene (5 bases). CDR3 length: 14 residues. V was pared by 2 bases and J by 3 bases, with 11 bases between. CDR1 is LGHDT, CDR2 YNNKEL, per germline (reference sequence). The CDR3 nucleotides are TGTGCCAGCAGCCAATCAGGGTTACACTACGAGCAGTACTTC. Its translation is CASSQSGLHYEQYF.

Of note for this clonotype: A much larger clone sits a single nucleotide away, making a read error possible. The chain couples TRBV7-2 to TRBJ2-1; D gene uncertain. This CDR3 is built from 13 residues. The germline V gene has CDR1 SGHTA and CDR2 FQGNSA. The V end was cut by 1 base, the J end by 10 bases, with 11 bases between. The CDR3 loop is CASSLVDSNEQFF. The CDR3 DNA reads TGTGCCAGCAGCTTAGTAGACTCCAACGAGCAGTTCTTC.

This clonotype was detected many times. V is TRBV3-1 and J is TRBJ2-1; 11 positions agree with TRBD1. CDR1 LGHDT and CDR2 YNNKEL come from the germline V gene (reference sequence). The CDR3 covers 13 residues. Losses at the gene ends were 4 bases for V and 7 bases for J; bases not matched to a gene: 0. The CDR3 region is CASSRDRGNEQFF. The CDR3, as DNA: TGTGCCAGCAGCCGGGACAGGGGGAATGAGCAGTTCTTC.

This clonotype was seen a handful of times. V and J are TRBV15 and TRBJ2-1; 14 positions agree with TRBD2. Germline CDR1 reads LNHNV; CDR2 reads YYDKDF (reference sequence). The junction had 7 bases not matched to a gene; V was cut back by 3 bases and J by 0 bases. The CDR3 is made up of 19 amino acids. CDR3: CATSRAGTSGGSSYNEQFF. The CDR3 DNA is TGTGCCACCAGCAGGGCCGGGACTAGCGGGGGTAGCTCCTACAATGAGCAGTTCTTC.

This clonotype was seen at least ten times. The chain links TRBV12-5 to TRBJ2-7, with 8 bases identical to TRBD1. Trimming removed 6 bases from V and 5 bases from J; junction bases left unmatched: 0. CDR1 is LGHNT and CDR2 is FRNRAP in the germline V gene. This CDR3 region has 11 residues. In DNA, the CDR3 is TGTGCTAGTGGACAGGGGGACGAGCAGTACTTC. Amino acid sequence: CASGQGDEQYF.

This clonotype has ten or more counts. The V and J genes are TRBV12-3 or TRBV12-4 and TRBJ2-7; D uncertain. The CDR3 is made up of 12 amino acids. V was pared by 5 bases and J by 7 bases, with 12 bases between. The CDR3 spells CASSARRGEQYF. The CDR3 region has the DNA TGTGCCAGCAGTGCAAGACGAGGTGAGCAGTACTTC.

This clonotype was seen only a few times. The chain combines TRBV9 with TRBJ1-2; possible D gene TRBD1, 5 bases. The CDR3 has 15 residues. Per germline, CDR1 SGDLS and CDR2 YYNGEE. The ends were cut back, 0 bases at V and 0 bases at J, with 9 bases in the middle. The CDR3: CASSVGPGTNYGYTF. The CDR3 DNA follows: TGTGCCAGCAGCGTAGGGCCAGGGACTAACTATGGCTACACCTTC.

The chain joins TRBV28 to TRBJ2-7, with a possible D match to TRBD1 (5 bases). The CDR3 runs 14 residues. The V gene lost 3 bases and the J gene lost 2 bases, with 11 bases spanning the gap. Germline CDR1 reads MDHEN; CDR2 reads SYDVKM. This CDR3 reads CASSLTAATYEQYF. DNA for the CDR3: TGTGCCAGCAGTTTGACAGCCGCGACCTACGAGCAGTACTTC.

This clonotype turned up a few times. The chain links TRBV2 to TRBJ1-2; D is perhaps TRBD1 (6 bases). Between the trimmed V and J ends, which lost 2 bases and 4 bases, there was a span of 14 bases. Per the germline V gene, CDR1 is SNHLY and CDR2 is FYNNEI. The CDR3 loop spans 15 amino acids. CDR3 amino acids: CASSELTGRFYGYTF. The DNA of the CDR3 is TGTGCCAGCAGTGAATTGACAGGCCGATTCTATGGCTACACCTTC.

In its sample, this clonotype was seen many times. The chain joins TRBV20-1 to TRBJ1-5, with 7 bases aligning to TRBD1. Germline CDR1 reads DFQATT; CDR2 reads SNEGSKA (reference sequence). J gave up 4 bases and V 4 bases, and 7 bases lay outside the gene matches. CDR3 length: 14 amino acids. DNA for the CDR3: TGCAGTGCTACCTCCGGGACAGTGAATCAGCCCCAGCATTTT. Protein product: CSATSGTVNQPQHF.

With regard to this clonotype: A read error may be the cause here, since a much bigger clone is one base away. In this CDR3 the conserved last residue, phenylalanine or tryptophan, is missing, so a read error is likely. The CDR3 here is CASSPQGPNTEAFL. For the CDR3, the DNA is TGTGCCAGCTCACCACAGGGCCCGAACACTGAAGCTTTCCTT. The V call is TRBV6-4, the J call TRBJ1-1; D perhaps matches TRBD1 (6 bases). The CDR3 length is 14 residues. The germline gives CDR1 MRHNA, CDR2 SNTAGT. V was clipped by 8 bases and J by 1 base, with 14 bases between them.

Only a few counts were recorded for this clonotype. The genes are TRBV15 and TRBJ1-1; the D is unclear. Trimming removed 0 bases at V and 0 bases at J, with 5 bases between. The CDR3 has 14 residues. Germline V CDR1 and CDR2: LNHNV, YYDKDF (reference sequence). The CDR3, as DNA: TGTGCCACCAGCAGAGAGGCCGTGAACACTGAAGCTTTCTTT. This encodes CATSREAVNTEAFF. The full variable domain, in which reference TRBV15 and TRBJ1-1 provide the parts outside the CDR3, is DAMVIQNPRYQVTQFGKPVTLSCSQTLNHNVMYWYQQKSSQAPKLLFHYYDKDFNNEADTPDNFQSRRPNTSFCFLDIRSPGLGDTAMYLCATSREAVNTEAFFGQGTRLTVV.

This rearrangement joins TRBV4-1 to TRBJ1-1, with no clear D. The CDR3 contains 13 residues. The V gene lost 4 bases and the J gene lost 5 bases, with 11 bases spanning the gap. Germline V gives CDR1 MGHRA, CDR2 YSYEKL. The CDR3 loop is CASSPLGATEAFF. The CDR3 DNA follows: TGCGCCAGCAGCCCCCTCGGAGCGACTGAAGCTTTCTTT.